Below are 9 T cell receptor beta chains sequenced from a single sample in a study of metastatic and nonmetastatic thyroid tumors (dated by TCRdb to the early 2020s). The library was made by PCR. The sample was run on an Illumina HiSeq 4000. TCRdb reprocessed the public reads (quality trimming at Q25 with fastp, clone calling with MiXCR) and kept in-frame beta chains. The sample profile shows approximately 11,000 clones; roughly 28% of them were found once. The top ten hold more than 9% of the sample. No treatment had been received by any patient before thyroid surgery. Sequencing used tumor tissue. The origin of the receptors is a male donor with papillary thyroid cancer or a benign thyroid nodule (not recorded which). Some clones in this sample may be carry-over from other donors' samples.

Many counts were recorded for this clone. The chain recombines TRBV5-4 with TRBJ2-1; D unclear. With 0 bases removed from V and 6 bases from J, the gap between germline ends came to 4 bases. The CDR3 contains 12 residues. CDR1 and CDR2 from the germline V gene are SGHNT and YYREEE (reference sequence). The CDR3 loop reads CASSLGSNEQFF. In DNA form, the CDR3 reads TGTGCCAGCAGCTTGGGGAGCAATGAGCAGTTCTTC.

This clone was detected ten times or more. The rearrangement joins TRBV3-1 to TRBJ2-2; unclear D gene. Germline CDR1 and CDR2: LGHDT and YNNKEL (reference sequence). V gave up 0 bases and J gave up 2 bases, with 4 bases separating them. The CDR3 extends over 14 amino acids. Written as DNA, the CDR3 is TGTGCCAGCAGCCAAGATCAAAACACCGGGGAGCTGTTTTTT. It yields the protein CASSQDQNTGELFF.

The CDR3 DNA follows: TGCAGTGCTAGACTAGGGGGCGTAAACACTGAAGCTTTCTTT. It codes for CSARLGGVNTEAFF. The chain employs TRBV20-1 and TRBJ1-1; the match to TRBD1 covers 7 bases. This CDR3 region has 14 residues. In germline, CDR1 is DFQATT, CDR2 SNEGSKA (reference sequence). V was pared by 2 bases and J by 2 bases, with 5 bases of the junction left unmatched.

By sample share, this clone is medium-sized. The chain joins TRBV12-3 or TRBV12-4 to TRBJ2-3; TRBD2 is a possible D gene (5 bases). V lost 3 bases, J lost 3 bases, and 13 bases lay in between. This CDR3 region has 15 residues. The CDR3 DNA follows: TGTGCCAGCAGTTTTGCCGGGATAGCAACAGATACGCAGTATTTT. Amino acid sequence: CASSFAGIATDTQYF.

The rearrangement uses TRBV7-9 and TRBJ2-7; D is possibly TRBD1 (5 bases). The CDR3 extends over 13 amino acids. V was trimmed by 5 bases and J by 6 bases, leaving 14 bases between them. The V gene's germline CDR1 is SEHNR and CDR2 FQNEAQ (reference sequence). The CDR3 reads CASSLEQASEQYF. CDR3 bases: TGTGCCAGCAGCCTGGAACAGGCGTCCGAGCAGTACTTC.

By proportion, this clone is medium-sized. The chain carries TRBV19 and TRBJ1-3, with D hard to call. The CDR3 covers 14 residues. With 7 bases removed from V and 0 bases from J, the gap between germline ends came to 10 bases. Per germline, CDR1 LNHDA and CDR2 SQIVND (reference sequence). CDR3 region: CASIKAASGNTIYF. The DNA for the CDR3 is TGTGCCAGTATTAAGGCGGCCTCTGGAAACACCATATATTTT.

CDR3 DNA sequence: TGCGCCAGCAGCCAGGCCCCGTCCCGACAGGGGGCGAGGTACGAGCAGTACTTC. It is translated as CASSQAPSRQGARYEQYF. The chain uses TRBV4-1 and TRBJ2-7, with 10 bases aligning to TRBD1. The germline CDR1 and CDR2 sequences are MGHRA and YSYEKL. The trim removed 3 bases at V and 4 bases at J, leaving 15 bases unmatched. CDR3 size: 18 residues.

The chain is built from TRBV6-1 and TRBJ2-1; TRBD2 matches at 10 bases. Unmatched junction bases numbered 4, after V lost 3 bases and J lost 5 bases. The germline V gene has CDR1 MNHNS and CDR2 SASEGT. The CDR3 consists of 15 residues. CDR3 residues: CASSDGLAVNNEQFF. DNA of the CDR3: TGTGCCAGCAGTGATGGACTAGCGGTGAACAATGAGCAGTTCTTC.

This chain links TRBV30 with TRBJ1-1; 9 nucleotides match TRBD1. Germline V gene lookup returns CDR1 GTSNPN and CDR2 SVGIG (reference sequence). Losses at the gene ends were 2 bases for V and 11 bases for J; bases not matched to a gene: 6. The CDR3 runs 12 residues. CDR3 sequence reads: CAWSHRGRRAFF. The CDR3 DNA reads TGTGCCTGGAGTCACAGGGGGCGACGTGCTTTCTTT.